Below, 24 T cell receptor beta chains from the same sample are listed, as sequenced in a study of blood T cell repertoires in COVID-19. Repertoires were generated with immunoSEQ multiplex PCR, while TCRdb's copy carries only in-frame clones and drops some. This table holds 200,000 or so clones, 84% found once. The sample was peripheral blood. The receptors stem from a woman over 75 with COVID-19, enrolled during active disease.

The chain is built from TRBV5-1 and TRBJ2-5, with TRBD2 matching over 8 bases. The length of the CDR3 is 15 residues. Looked up from germline, CDR1 is SGHRS and CDR2 is YFSETQ. After removal of 3 bases from V and 4 bases from J, the junction contained 8 bases not matched to a gene. CDR3 in DNA: TGCGCCAGCAGCTCTGGCCCCGGGAGGGGAGAGACCCAGTACTTC. It is translated as CASSSGPGRGETQYF.

This chain uses TRBV7-2 with TRBJ2-3; TRBD2 aligns across 9 bases. After removal of 3 bases from V and 6 bases from J, the junction contained 4 bases not matched to a gene. The CDR3 totals 14 residues. Germline lookup yields CDR1 SGHTA and CDR2 FQGNSA. The DNA of the CDR3 is TGTGCCAGCAGCTTTCGGACTAGCGAGGATACGCAGTATTTT. Translation: CASSFRTSEDTQYF.

The V call is TRBV19, the J call TRBJ1-2, with 7 positions matching TRBD1. From germline, CDR1 is LNHDA and CDR2 SQIVND (reference sequence). The CDR3 totals 14 residues. V lost 4 bases, J lost 2 bases, and 4 bases stayed unmatched. CDR3 nucleotides: TGTGCCAGTAGTAGGGGACAGTCGAACTATGGCTACACCTTC. As protein: CASSRGQSNYGYTF. The whole variable domain, filled in from reference TRBV19 and TRBJ1-2, reads DGGITQSPKYLFRKEGQNVTLSCEQNLNHDAMYWYRQDPGQGLRLIYYSQIVNDFQKGDIAEGYSVSREKKESFPLTVTSAQKNPTAFYLCASSRGQSNYGYTFGSGTRLTVV.

The chain uses TRBV21-1 and TRBJ1-1; TRBD1 was called by the table and not checked on the DNA. TRBV21-1 is reported as a pseudogene. The CDR3 runs to 14 residues. Written as DNA, the CDR3 is TGTGCCAGCAGCAAAGCCCACAGGGGCACTGAAGCTTTCTTT. As protein: CASSKAHRGTEAFF.

This chain uses TRBV3-1 (or the pseudogene TRBV3-2) with TRBJ1-3, with 8 bases lining up with TRBD1. This CDR3 is built from 17 residues. The germline gives CDR1 LGHDT, CDR2 YNNKEL (reference sequence). V was clipped by 4 bases and J by 1 base; unmatched bases: 9. CDR3 amino acids: CASSRQGWIGSGNTIYF. In DNA form, the CDR3 reads TGTGCCAGCAGCCGACAGGGGTGGATAGGATCTGGAAACACCATATATTTT.

The chain employs TRBV6-1 and TRBJ1-3; no clear D gene. This CDR3 region has 13 residues. V was clipped by 4 bases and J by 7 bases, with 11 bases between them. Germline loops: CDR1 MNHNS, CDR2 SASEGT. The CDR3 loop reads CASSASSPNTIYF. CDR3 DNA: TGTGCCAGCAGTGCTTCAAGCCCGAACACCATATATTTT.

Comments on this clone: The junction departs from the called germline gene at one end, perhaps through a read error. The rearrangement links TRBV29-1 to TRBJ2-1; unclear D gene. From germline, CDR1 is SQVTM and CDR2 ANQGSEA. The CDR3 contains 12 residues. The CDR3 DNA follows: TGCAGCGTTGGAGTCTCCCACAATGAGCAGTTCTTC. Its protein product is CSVGVSHNEQFF.

The V call is TRBV27, the J call TRBJ1-5, with TRBD1 matching over 9 bases. J was trimmed by 5 bases and V by 8 bases; bases with no gene match: 10. In germline, CDR1 is MNHEY, CDR2 SMNVEV (reference sequence). This CDR3 spans 15 amino acids. CDR3 amino acids: CASARRDRADQPQHF. In DNA, the CDR3 is TGTGCCAGCGCCCGGCGGGACAGGGCTGATCAGCCCCAGCATTTT.

The V gene is TRBV18, the J gene TRBJ1-2, with D possibly TRBD1 on 5 matching bases. Deletions cut 3 bases from V and 8 bases from J, with 13 bases between. From germline, CDR1 is KGHSH and CDR2 LQKENI. CDR3 length equals 13 residues. CDR3 sequence reads: CASSPYQGDGYTF. The CDR3 DNA reads as TGTGCCAGCTCACCCTACCAGGGTGACGGCTACACCTTC.

CDR3: CASSDGGLVKDTGELFF. In nucleotides, the CDR3 is TGCGCCAGCAGTGACGGGGGACTAGTCAAGGACACCGGGGAGCTGTTTTTT. This sequence joins TRBV10-1 and TRBJ2-2; 8 nucleotides align to TRBD2. There are 17 residues in the CDR3. Germline trimming cut 3 bases from V and 3 bases from J; bases unmatched to any gene: 9. Germline-derived CDR1 and CDR2 are WNHNN and SYGVQD (reference sequence).

The V gene is TRBV7-2, the J gene TRBJ1-6; 10 nucleotides align to TRBD1. This CDR3 is built from 16 residues. Trimming at V came to 6 bases and at J to 6 bases, leaving 8 bases not matched to a gene. CDR1 and CDR2 from the germline V gene are SGHTA and FQGNSA. The CDR3 sequence: CASRPFRDRGNSPLHF. The DNA for the CDR3 is TGTGCCAGCAGACCATTCCGGGACAGGGGTAATTCACCCCTCCACTTT.

This chain joins TRBV18 and TRBJ1-4; possible D gene TRBD1, 5 bases. CDR1 and CDR2 from the germline V gene are KGHSH and LQKENI. The CDR3 runs to 18 residues. With 3 bases removed from V and 0 bases from J, the gap between germline ends came to 17 bases. Here the CDR3 reads CASSPLSSSGSTNEKLFF. The CDR3 DNA is TGTGCCAGCTCACCTCTCTCATCCTCAGGGTCAACTAATGAAAAACTGTTTTTT.

V and J are TRBV7-9 and TRBJ2-3; 11 bases fit TRBD1. The germline CDR1 and CDR2 sequences are SEHNR and FQNEAQ (reference sequence). The CDR3 totals 17 residues. V shed 3 bases and J 0 bases; nucleotides not matched to a gene: 5. The DNA for the CDR3 is TGTGCCAGCAGCTTGGGGACAGGGGGACCTAGCACAGATACGCAGTATTTT. This gives the protein CASSLGTGGPSTDTQYF.

V usage is TRBV10-3 and J usage is TRBJ1-5, with a weak D call TRBD1 (5 bases). CDR1 and CDR2 (germline): ENHRY, SYGVKD. The CDR3 runs to 15 residues. Trimming took 4 bases from V and 7 from J, leaving 17 bases between them. CDR3 nucleotides: TGTGCCATCAGTGGGGGACTGGGGGTGGGACAGCCCCAGCATTTT. This codes for CAISGGLGVGQPQHF.

The rearrangement joins TRBV14 to TRBJ1-4; D remains unclear. Trimming removed 4 bases from V and 8 bases from J, with 11 bases in between. Germline V gene lookup returns CDR1 SGHDN and CDR2 FVKESK. This CDR3 is 13 amino acids long. The CDR3: CASSPGPGEKLFF. In DNA form, the CDR3 reads TGTGCCAGCAGCCCAGGACCGGGGGAAAAACTGTTTTTT.

This clone came up once. The chain carries TRBV19 and TRBJ1-1, with 7 bases that match TRBD1. The CDR3 covers 17 residues. The ends lost 3 bases at V and 6 bases at J; junction bases unmatched: 16. In germline, CDR1 is LNHDA, CDR2 SQIVND (reference sequence). The CDR3 here is CASSIHADRSLRPEAFF. The CDR3 bases are TGTGCCAGTAGTATTCACGCGGACAGGAGCCTCCGGCCTGAAGCTTTCTTT.

The chain has TRBV5-1 and TRBJ1-6; a weak D match, TRBD1 (5 bases). This CDR3 is 15 amino acids long. The V gene lost 3 bases and the J gene lost 5 bases, with 12 bases spanning the gap. The germline gives CDR1 SGHRS, CDR2 YFSETQ. CDR3 nucleotides: TGCGCCAGCAGCTCGGATGGGGGGGATAATTCACCCCTCCACTTT. It specifies CASSSDGGDNSPLHF.

The chain joins TRBV18 to TRBJ2-4; TRBD1 agrees at 9 bases. V gave up 2 bases and J gave up 10 bases; unmatched junction bases: 6. This CDR3 has 14 amino acids. The germline V gene encodes CDR1 KGHSH and CDR2 LQKENI. CDR3 amino acids: CASSPGTGLEIQYF. The CDR3, as DNA: TGTGCCAGCTCACCAGGGACAGGGTTAGAGATTCAGTACTTC.

This clone was seen only a few times. The V and J genes are TRBV19 and TRBJ1-6; the D gene is possibly TRBD1 (6 bases). V was shortened by 1 base and J by 9 bases, with 16 bases between the two germline ends. CDR3 length: 16 amino acids. CDR1 and CDR2 from the germline V gene are LNHDA and SQIVND (reference sequence). The CDR3 DNA reads as TGTGCCAGTAGTATAGGAGGACAGCTACTCGGTTCACCCCTCCACTTT. Translating it yields CASSIGGQLLGSPLHF.

This clone was picked up one time. The chain uses TRBV3-1 (or the pseudogene TRBV3-2) and TRBJ2-3; TRBD2 matches 7 bases. CDR1 is LGHDT and CDR2 is YNNKEL in the germline V gene (reference sequence). The trim removed 0 bases at V and 1 base at J, leaving 4 bases unmatched. The CDR3 spans 16 residues. CDR3 loop: CASSQDLAGGTDTQYF. CDR3 nucleotides: TGTGCCAGCAGCCAAGATTTGGCGGGGGGCACAGATACGCAGTATTTT.

The genes are TRBV19 and TRBJ2-1; a weak D match, TRBD2 (5 bases). V dropped 4 bases and J dropped 6 bases, with 10 bases sitting between them. The CDR3 has 13 amino acids. Germline V gives CDR1 LNHDA, CDR2 SQIVND (reference sequence). The CDR3 nucleotides read TGTGCCAGTAGTAGAGGGTTACGCAATGAGCAGTTCTTC. It is translated as CASSRGLRNEQFF.

The rearrangement joins TRBV7-6 to TRBJ1-1; D not certain. The germline V gene encodes CDR1 SGHVS and CDR2 FNYEAQ. This CDR3 spans 13 amino acids. V shed 5 bases and J shed 2 bases, with 9 bases lying between them. Written as DNA, the CDR3 is TGTGCCAGCAGCCTGCTGGCAAACACTGAAGCTTTCTTT. Its translation: CASSLLANTEAFF.

The genes are TRBV7-6 and TRBJ2-5; possibly TRBD2 for D (6 bases). From germline, CDR1 is SGHVS and CDR2 FNYEAQ. V lost 5 bases, J lost 3 bases, and 19 bases lay in between. The CDR3 totals 16 residues. The chain's CDR3 is CASSPYAGGREETQYF. The CDR3 DNA is TGTGCCAGCAGCCCGTACGCCGGGGGTAGGGAAGAGACCCAGTACTTC.

This chain links TRBV7-8 with TRBJ1-1, with a tentative D call TRBD1 (6 bases). Trimming cost V 1 base and J 1 base, with 13 bases left between them. Germline lookup yields CDR1 SGHVS and CDR2 FQNEAQ. The CDR3 consists of 16 residues. The CDR3 DNA reads TGTGCCAGCAGCTTAGGGGCCGGGACAACGAACACTGAAGCTTTCTTT. Protein sequence: CASSLGAGTTNTEAFF.